The rows below give T cell receptor beta chains drawn from one sample of a study of glioma-infiltrating T cells after dendritic cell vaccination. Data came from immunoSEQ multiplex PCR; TCRdb stores just in-frame clones and leaves some out. The sample lists 75,000 to 95,000 clones; about nine tenths were seen once. The source was blood, collected after dendritic cell vaccination. All receptors come from a human donor with glioblastoma. The CDR3 runs from the conserved cysteine through the conserved F or W. D genes are given only for firm matches. A row's size may be missing; if present it is once, few, many or a size class.

D gene: NA
clone size: NA
V gene: TRBV2
J gene: TRBJ1-1
CDR3 DNA: TGTGCCAGCAACCGGGACCCCCGGGGGAGGACTGAAGCTTTCTTT
CDR3 protein: CASNRDPRGRTEAFF

D gene: TRBD2
clone size: NA
V gene: TRBV7-2
J gene: TRBJ2-7
CDR3 DNA: TGTGCCAGCAGCTTCTCTAGCGGGGGGACCTACGAGCAGTACTTC
CDR3 protein: CASSFSSGGTYEQYF

D gene: NA
clone size: NA
V gene: TRBV19
J gene: TRBJ2-2
CDR3 DNA: TGTGCCAGTAGTATAGAGGGGGGTTACACCGGGGAGCTGTTTTTT
CDR3 protein: CASSIEGGYTGELFF

D gene: NA
clone size: NA
V gene: TRBV6-1
J gene: TRBJ1-2
CDR3 DNA: TGTGCCAGCAGGACAGGTACTTATGGCTACACCTTC
CDR3 protein: CASRTGTYGYTF

D gene: NA
clone size: NA
V gene: TRBV6-1
J gene: TRBJ1-5
CDR3 DNA: TGTGCCAGCAGTGAAGTTCTGAATCAGCCCCAGCATTTT
CDR3 protein: CASSEVLNQPQHF

D gene: NA
clone size: NA
V gene: TRBV7-2
J gene: TRBJ2-5
CDR3 DNA: TGTGCCAGCAGCTTAGGGCGGGCCCAAGAGACCCAGTACTTC
CDR3 protein: CASSLGRAQETQYF

D gene: TRBD2
clone size: NA
V gene: TRBV13
J gene: TRBJ2-7
CDR3 DNA: TGTGCCAGCAGCTTAGGGCTAGCGGGAGGGTATACCTACGAGCAGTACTTC
CDR3 protein: CASSLGLAGGYTYEQYF

D gene: TRBD1
clone size: NA
V gene: TRBV4-1
J gene: TRBJ2-7
CDR3 DNA: TGCGCCAGCAGCTACCCGGGACAGTCCTACGAGCAGTACTTC
CDR3 protein: CASSYPGQSYEQYF

D gene: NA
clone size: NA
V gene: TRBV12-1
J gene: TRBJ2-7
CDR3 DNA: TGTGCCAGCAGCTCGAGCGGACTCATCTCCTACGAGCAGTACTTC
CDR3 protein: CASSSSGLISYEQYF

D gene: NA
clone size: once
V gene: TRBV21-1
J gene: TRBJ2-7
CDR3 DNA: TGTGCCAGCAGCAAGGCTCCGGATTTCTCTGGACTAGCGGGAGGAACCTACGAGCAGTACTTC
CDR3 protein: CASSKAPDFSGLAGGTYEQYF

D gene: NA
clone size: NA
V gene: TRBV30
J gene: TRBJ1-2
CDR3 DNA: TGTGCCTGGGGGAGGGACCTAGAGGACGGCTACACCTTC
CDR3 protein: CAWGRDLEDGYTF

D gene: TRBD2
clone size: NA
V gene: TRBV15
J gene: TRBJ2-5
CDR3 DNA: TGTGCCACCGGCCCTGGGGTCACAGCGGGGCGCGGAGAGACCCAGTACTTC
CDR3 protein: CATGPGVTAGRGETQYF

D gene: NA
clone size: NA
V gene: TRBV6-5
J gene: TRBJ2-7
CDR3 DNA: TGTGCCAGCAGTCTCAGGGGTGCCGACTACGAGCAGTACTTC
CDR3 protein: CASSLRGADYEQYF

D gene: TRBD1
clone size: NA
V gene: TRBV10-2
J gene: TRBJ1-1
CDR3 DNA: TGCGCCAGCAGAAGGGGACAGTCAGAAGCTTTCTTT
CDR3 protein: CASRRGQSEAFF

D gene: TRBD1
clone size: NA
V gene: TRBV7-9
J gene: TRBJ2-7
CDR3 DNA: TGTGCCAGCAGCTTAGACGGGACAGTTGGCTCCTACGAGCAGTACTTC
CDR3 protein: CASSLDGTVGSYEQYF

D gene: TRBD1
clone size: NA
V gene: TRBV29-1
J gene: TRBJ1-1
CDR3 DNA: TGCAGCGCGCGAGGGACAGGCCACTCCCCAGACGGAGCTTTCTTT
CDR3 protein: CSARGTGHSPDGAFF

D gene: TRBD2
clone size: once
V gene: TRBV27
J gene: TRBJ2-7
CDR3 DNA: TGTGCCAGCAGTCCCGGCGGGAGCCTCTCCTACGAGCAGTACTTC
CDR3 protein: CASSPGGSLSYEQYF

D gene: NA
clone size: NA
V gene: TRBV11-2
J gene: TRBJ2-2
CDR3 DNA: TGTGCCAGCAGCTCACTTAGGAGGTCAGGGGTCACCGGGGAGCTGTTTTTT
CDR3 protein: CASSSLRRSGVTGELFF

D gene: TRBD2
clone size: NA
V gene: TRBV5-1
J gene: TRBJ2-3
CDR3 DNA: TGCGCCAGCAGCACGGGACTAGCGGGGAGCACAGATACGCAGTATTTT
CDR3 protein: CASSTGLAGSTDTQYF

D gene: NA
clone size: NA
V gene: TRBV15
J gene: TRBJ2-5
CDR3 DNA: TGTGCCACCAGCAGAGAGGGCAAGACCCAGTACTTC
CDR3 protein: CATSREGKTQYF

D gene: NA
clone size: NA
V gene: TRBV7-3
J gene: TRBJ2-6
CDR3 DNA: TGTGCCAGCAGCCCCTACCCCCTAGCTGGGGCCAACGTCCTGACTTTC
CDR3 protein: CASSPYPLAGANVLTF

D gene: NA
clone size: NA
V gene: TRBV5-1
J gene: TRBJ2-5
CDR3 DNA: TGCGCCAGCAGCCACGGATCGGGATGGCAAGAGACCCAGTACTTC
CDR3 protein: CASSHGSGWQETQYF

D gene: NA
clone size: NA
V gene: TRBV7-2
J gene: TRBJ1-4
CDR3 DNA: TGTGCCAGCAGCTTAGTTCCCTCCGAAAAACTGTTTTTT
CDR3 protein: CASSLVPSEKLFF

D gene: TRBD2
clone size: NA
V gene: TRBV7-2
J gene: TRBJ2-2
CDR3 DNA: TGTGCCAGCTCACATAATAGCGGGGGGAACACCGGGGAGCTGTTTTTT
CDR3 protein: CASSHNSGGNTGELFF

D gene: NA
clone size: NA
V gene: TRBV11-3
J gene: TRBJ2-5
CDR3 DNA: TGTGCCAGCAGCTCCCGCTACTCTAGTGGGACCCAGTACTTC
CDR3 protein: CASSSRYSSGTQYF

D gene: TRBD1
clone size: NA
V gene: TRBV7-9
J gene: TRBJ1-5
CDR3 DNA: TGTGCCAGCAGCTTAGCGACAGGGTGGAAGAGCAATCAGCCCCAGCATTTT
CDR3 protein: CASSLATGWKSNQPQHF

D gene: NA
clone size: NA
V gene: TRBV7-9
J gene: TRBJ1-4
CDR3 DNA: TGTGCCAGCAGCCAGGGGTTGGGTGAAAAACTGTTTTTT
CDR3 protein: CASSQGLGEKLFF

D gene: NA
clone size: NA
V gene: TRBV7-9
J gene: TRBJ2-1
CDR3 DNA: TGTGCCAGCAGCTTAGTTAGGCTAGCACATGAGCAGTTCTTC
CDR3 protein: CASSLVRLAHEQFF

D gene: NA
clone size: NA
V gene: TRBV29-1
J gene: TRBJ2-3
CDR3 DNA: TGCAGCGTTGACCCACCCGGGACACCCCACACAGATACGCAGTATTTT
CDR3 protein: CSVDPPGTPHTDTQYF

D gene: NA
clone size: once
V gene: TRBV11-2
J gene: TRBJ2-3
CDR3 DNA: TGTGCCAGTGAGGGCGCGGGGGCAAATACGCAGTATTTT
CDR3 protein: CASEGAGANTQYF

D gene: NA
clone size: NA
V gene: TRBV19
J gene: TRBJ1-2
CDR3 DNA: TGTGCCACAACTTATCCGCAGGCTCCCTATGGCTACACCTTC
CDR3 protein: CATTYPQAPYGYTF

D gene: TRBD1
clone size: NA
V gene: TRBV29-1
J gene: TRBJ1-5
CDR3 DNA: TGCAGCGACGACGACAGGGGGAACCAGCCCCAGCATTTT
CDR3 protein: CSDDDRGNQPQHF

D gene: NA
clone size: few
V gene: TRBV19
J gene: TRBJ1-3
CDR3 DNA: TGTGCCAGTAGTTCCAGGGAGGTTGGAAACACCATATATTTT
CDR3 protein: CASSSREVGNTIYF

D gene: TRBD1
clone size: NA
V gene: TRBV30
J gene: TRBJ2-5
CDR3 DNA: TGTGCCTGGAGTGCGGGACAGGGACATGGAAACCAGTACTTC
CDR3 protein: CAWSAGQGHGNQYF

D gene: TRBD1
clone size: NA
V gene: TRBV5-5
J gene: TRBJ1-2
CDR3 DNA: TGTGCCAGCAGCTTTGGCCCGACAGGGGACGGCTACACCTTC
CDR3 protein: CASSFGPTGDGYTF

D gene: TRBD1
clone size: NA
V gene: TRBV10-2
J gene: TRBJ1-5
CDR3 DNA: TGCGCCAGCAGTGTCGGGGACAGGGGAGGTTATCAGCCCCAGCATTTT
CDR3 protein: CASSVGDRGGYQPQHF

D gene: NA
clone size: NA
V gene: TRBV29-1
J gene: TRBJ2-3
CDR3 DNA: TGCAGCGTCGCGGATGGGTTAGACTTTAGCACAGATACGCAGTATTTT
CDR3 protein: CSVADGLDFSTDTQYF

D gene: TRBD1
clone size: NA
V gene: TRBV5-1
J gene: TRBJ2-7
CDR3 DNA: TGCGCCAGCAGCTTGGGACAGGGCGAGCAGTACTTC
CDR3 protein: CASSLGQGEQYF

D gene: NA
clone size: NA
V gene: TRBV15
J gene: TRBJ2-7
CDR3 DNA: TGTGCCACCAGCAGAGCCCCCTTAGGCGGTTTGCCCTACGAGCAGTACTTC
CDR3 protein: CATSRAPLGGLPYEQYF

D gene: TRBD1
clone size: NA
V gene: TRBV6-5
J gene: TRBJ1-6
CDR3 DNA: TGTGCCAGCACAAACGGACAGGGTTTGAATTCACCCCTCCACTTT
CDR3 protein: CASTNGQGLNSPLHF

D gene: TRBD2
clone size: NA
V gene: TRBV5-1
J gene: TRBJ2-7
CDR3 DNA: TGCGCCAGCAGAACGGGACTAGCGGGGGGGCTTGCCCACGAGCAGTACTTC
CDR3 protein: CASRTGLAGGLAHEQYF

D gene: NA
clone size: NA
V gene: TRBV6-5
J gene: TRBJ2-1
CDR3 DNA: TGTGCCAGCAGTAGTTCGACAGGGACTAATGAGCAGTTCTTC
CDR3 protein: CASSSSTGTNEQFF

D gene: TRBD2
clone size: NA
V gene: TRBV27
J gene: TRBJ2-7
CDR3 DNA: TGTGCCAGCAGCCCTGCGGGACTAGGTTCCTACGAGCAGTACTTC
CDR3 protein: CASSPAGLGSYEQYF

D gene: NA
clone size: NA
V gene: TRBV5-1
J gene: TRBJ1-2
CDR3 DNA: TGCGCCAGCAGCATAGGTGGAGGCTATGGCTACACCTTC
CDR3 protein: CASSIGGGYGYTF

D gene: NA
clone size: NA
V gene: TRBV2
J gene: TRBJ2-3
CDR3 DNA: TGTGCCAGCAGTGAACTCCAGTATTTT
CDR3 protein: CASSELQYF

D gene: TRBD1
clone size: NA
V gene: TRBV10-3
J gene: TRBJ1-1
CDR3 DNA: TGTGCCATCACCGGGACAGGGAAGGGGACTGAAGCTTTCTTT
CDR3 protein: CAITGTGKGTEAFF

D gene: NA
clone size: NA
V gene: TRBV4-3
J gene: TRBJ2-5
CDR3 DNA: TGCGCCAGCAGCCAAGACTCGGGAGAGACCCAGTACTTC
CDR3 protein: CASSQDSGETQYF

D gene: TRBD2
clone size: few
V gene: TRBV5-6
J gene: TRBJ2-3
CDR3 DNA: TGTGCCAGCAGCTCTGATGTCGGCGGGGGGACAGATACGCAGTATTTT
CDR3 protein: CASSSDVGGGTDTQYF

D gene: TRBD1
clone size: NA
V gene: TRBV18
J gene: TRBJ1-1
CDR3 DNA: TGTGCCAGCTCACTCGGGACAGCGGCCTTGAACACTGAAGCTTTCTTT
CDR3 protein: CASSLGTAALNTEAFF

D gene: NA
clone size: NA
V gene: TRBV2
J gene: TRBJ2-1
CDR3 DNA: TGTGCCAGCAGTGATTGGCGGAGCTCCTACAATGAGCAGTTCTTC
CDR3 protein: CASSDWRSSYNEQFF

D gene: TRBD1
clone size: NA
V gene: TRBV11-3
J gene: TRBJ1-4
CDR3 DNA: TGTGCCAGCAGCTTCCAGGGGGTGTCTGAAAAACTGTTTTTT
CDR3 protein: CASSFQGVSEKLFF

D gene: TRBD2
clone size: NA
V gene: TRBV9
J gene: TRBJ2-3
CDR3 DNA: TGTGCCAGCAGCGCCCAGGGAGCGGGGGCTACAGATACGCAGTATTTT
CDR3 protein: CASSAQGAGATDTQYF

D gene: TRBD1
clone size: NA
V gene: TRBV7-2
J gene: TRBJ1-1
CDR3 DNA: TGTGCCAGCAGCTTATTGGGGACAGGGAGCACTGAAGCTTTCTTT
CDR3 protein: CASSLLGTGSTEAFF

D gene: TRBD2
clone size: NA
V gene: TRBV4-1
J gene: TRBJ2-5
CDR3 DNA: TGCGCCAGCAGCCAAGACCCTGCGGGGGGGCGTTGGGAGACCCAGTACTTC
CDR3 protein: CASSQDPAGGRWETQYF

D gene: NA
clone size: NA
V gene: TRBV6-1
J gene: TRBJ1-3
CDR3 DNA: TGTGCCAGCAGTGACTCTAATCGGTGGAGGGGCATATATTTT
CDR3 protein: CASSDSNRWRGIYF

D gene: NA
clone size: NA
V gene: TRBV7-6
J gene: TRBJ2-3
CDR3 DNA: TGTGCCAGCGCGGGAATCCCCACAGATACGCAGTATTTT
CDR3 protein: CASAGIPTDTQYF

D gene: NA
clone size: NA
V gene: TRBV5-4
J gene: TRBJ2-3
CDR3 DNA: TGTGCCAGCAGCCGAGTTGAAGGGGCGCAGTATTTT
CDR3 protein: CASSRVEGAQYF

D gene: NA
clone size: NA
V gene: TRBV5-1
J gene: TRBJ1-1
CDR3 DNA: TGCGCCAGCAGCTTTTCCCCCGGGACTAACACTGAAGCTTTCTTT
CDR3 protein: CASSFSPGTNTEAFF